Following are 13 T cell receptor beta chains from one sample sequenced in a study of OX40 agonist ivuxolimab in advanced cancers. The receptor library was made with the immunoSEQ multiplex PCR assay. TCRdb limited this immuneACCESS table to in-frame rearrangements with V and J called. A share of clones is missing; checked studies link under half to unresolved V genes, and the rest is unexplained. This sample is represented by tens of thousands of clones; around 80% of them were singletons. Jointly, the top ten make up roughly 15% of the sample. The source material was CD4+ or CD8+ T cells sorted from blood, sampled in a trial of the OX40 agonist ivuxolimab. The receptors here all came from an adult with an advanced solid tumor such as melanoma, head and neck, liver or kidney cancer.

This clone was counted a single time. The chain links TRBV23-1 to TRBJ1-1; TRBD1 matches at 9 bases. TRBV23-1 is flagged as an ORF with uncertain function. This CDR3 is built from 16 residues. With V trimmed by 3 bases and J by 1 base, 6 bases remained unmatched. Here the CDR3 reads CASSHTQTGGNTEAFF. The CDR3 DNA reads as TGCGCCAGCAGTCATACTCAGACAGGGGGGAACACTGAAGCTTTCTTT.

The DNA of the CDR3 is TGCAGCGTCACCCGACAGGGGGTGTACAATGAGCAGTTCTTC. Amino acids: CSVTRQGVYNEQFF. The chain combines TRBV29-1 with TRBJ2-1; 9 positions match TRBD1. The CDR3 is made up of 14 amino acids. CDR1 is SQVTM and CDR2 is ANQGSEA in the germline V gene. V shed 6 bases and J 4 bases; nucleotides not matched to a gene: 7.

CDR3 DNA: TGTGCCAGCAGCTACCGACAGGGGTCCGGCTACACCTTC. Residues: CASSYRQGSGYTF. The chain is built from TRBV7-2 and TRBJ1-2; 8 bases match TRBD1. The CDR3 runs 13 residues. V gave up 4 bases and J gave up 8 bases; unmatched junction bases: 6. Germline CDR1 SGHTA, CDR2 FQGNSA.

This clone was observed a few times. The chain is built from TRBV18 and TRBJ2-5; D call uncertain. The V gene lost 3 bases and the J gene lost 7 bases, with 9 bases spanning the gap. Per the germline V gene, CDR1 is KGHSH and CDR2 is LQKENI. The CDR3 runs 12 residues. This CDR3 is CASSPWEGTQYF. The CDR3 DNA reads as TGTGCCAGCTCACCTTGGGAAGGGACCCAGTACTTC.

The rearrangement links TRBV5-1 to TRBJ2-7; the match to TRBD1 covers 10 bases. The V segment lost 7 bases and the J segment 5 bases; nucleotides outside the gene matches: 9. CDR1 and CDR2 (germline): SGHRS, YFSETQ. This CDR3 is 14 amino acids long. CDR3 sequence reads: CASAEGQGKNEQYF. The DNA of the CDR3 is TGCGCCAGCGCCGAGGGACAGGGGAAGAACGAGCAGTACTTC.

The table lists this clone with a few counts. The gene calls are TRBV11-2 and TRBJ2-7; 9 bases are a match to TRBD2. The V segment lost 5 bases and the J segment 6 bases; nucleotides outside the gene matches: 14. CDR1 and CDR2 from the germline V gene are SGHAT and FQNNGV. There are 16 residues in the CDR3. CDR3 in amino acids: CASSPRWGGGAGEQYF. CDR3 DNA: TGTGCCAGCAGCCCTCGGTGGGGCGGGGGGGCCGGCGAGCAGTACTTC.

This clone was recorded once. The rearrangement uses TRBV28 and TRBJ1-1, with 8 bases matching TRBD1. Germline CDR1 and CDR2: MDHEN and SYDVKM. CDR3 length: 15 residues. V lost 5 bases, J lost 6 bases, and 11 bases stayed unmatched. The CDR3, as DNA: TGTGCCAGCAGTGGTCTCTCAGGGGGCATCGCTGAAGCTTTCTTT. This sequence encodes CASSGLSGGIAEAFF.

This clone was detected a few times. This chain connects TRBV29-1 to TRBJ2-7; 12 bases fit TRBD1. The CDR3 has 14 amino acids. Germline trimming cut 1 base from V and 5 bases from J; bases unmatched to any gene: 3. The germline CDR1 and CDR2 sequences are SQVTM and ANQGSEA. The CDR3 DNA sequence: TGCAGCGTTGAAGGGGGACAGGGGGCGAACGAGCAGTACTTC. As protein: CSVEGGQGANEQYF.

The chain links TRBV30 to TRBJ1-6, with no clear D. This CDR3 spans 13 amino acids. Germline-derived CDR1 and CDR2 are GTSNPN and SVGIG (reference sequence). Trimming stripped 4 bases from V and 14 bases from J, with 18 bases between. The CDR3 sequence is CAWTTNGPKALHF. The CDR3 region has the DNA TGTGCCTGGACCACTAATGGGCCGAAGGCCCTCCACTTT.

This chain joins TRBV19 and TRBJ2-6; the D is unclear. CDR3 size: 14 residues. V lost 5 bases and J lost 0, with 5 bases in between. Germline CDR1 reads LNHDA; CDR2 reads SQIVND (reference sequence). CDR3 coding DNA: TGTGCCAGTAGTGTAGGCTCTGGGGCCAACGTCCTGACTTTC. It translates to CASSVGSGANVLTF. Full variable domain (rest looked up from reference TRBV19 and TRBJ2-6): DGGITQSPKYLFRKEGQNVTLSCEQNLNHDAMYWYRQDPGQGLRLIYYSQIVNDFQKGDIAEGYSVSREKKESFPLTVTSAQKNPTAFYLCASSVGSGANVLTFGAGSRLTVL.

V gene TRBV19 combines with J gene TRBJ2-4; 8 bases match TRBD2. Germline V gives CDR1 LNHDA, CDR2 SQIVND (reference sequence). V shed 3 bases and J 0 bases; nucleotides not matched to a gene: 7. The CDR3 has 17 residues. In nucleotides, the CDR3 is TGTGCCAGTAGTATTCGGCCTAGCGGGCCAGCCAAAAACATTCAGTACTTC. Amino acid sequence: CASSIRPSGPAKNIQYF. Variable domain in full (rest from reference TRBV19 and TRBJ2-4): DGGITQSPKYLFRKEGQNVTLSCEQNLNHDAMYWYRQDPGQGLRLIYYSQIVNDFQKGDIAEGYSVSREKKESFPLTVTSAQKNPTAFYLCASSIRPSGPAKNIQYFGAGTRLSVL.

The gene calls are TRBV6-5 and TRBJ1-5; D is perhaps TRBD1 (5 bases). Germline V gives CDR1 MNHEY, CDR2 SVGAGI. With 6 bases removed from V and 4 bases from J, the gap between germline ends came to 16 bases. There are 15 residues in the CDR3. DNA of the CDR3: TGTGCCAGCAGCCCTACTTGGGGGGGTAATCAGCCCCAGCATTTT. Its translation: CASSPTWGGNQPQHF.

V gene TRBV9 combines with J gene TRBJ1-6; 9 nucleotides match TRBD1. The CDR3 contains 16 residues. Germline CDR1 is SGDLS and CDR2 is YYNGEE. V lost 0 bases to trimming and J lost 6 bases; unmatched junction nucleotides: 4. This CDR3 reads CASSVGIQGANSPLHF. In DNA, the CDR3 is TGTGCCAGCAGCGTAGGTATACAGGGGGCTAATTCACCCCTCCACTTT.